Following are 10 T cell receptor beta chains from one sample sequenced in a study of cytomegalovirus exposure and HLA in healthy donors. It was with 60 Vbeta and 13 Jbeta primers that the PCR ran. Assay: immunoSEQ multiplex PCR; the TCRdb copy retains only in-frame clones and omits some. The sample records 80,000 to 100,000 clones, roughly 63% being singletons. The sequencing sample was made of PBMCs. The source of these receptors is a woman between 40 and 55 years old in good health and CMV-seropositive.

The V and J genes are TRBV28 and TRBJ1-3; D is possibly TRBD1 (6 bases). The CDR3 is made up of 19 amino acids. V was pared by 3 bases and J by 0 bases, with 21 bases between. Germline lookup yields CDR1 MDHEN and CDR2 SYDVKM. CDR3 nucleotide sequence: TGTGCCAGCAGTTTCTCGTGGGCAGGGGAAGGTAGCTCTGGAAACACCATATATTTT. Its protein product is CASSFSWAGEGSSGNTIYF.

This sequence joins TRBV6-6 and TRBJ1-5; 10 bases are a match to TRBD1. From germline, CDR1 is MNHNY and CDR2 SVGAGI (reference sequence). After removal of 8 bases from V and 5 bases from J, the junction contained 3 bases not matched to a gene. The CDR3 totals 13 residues. In DNA form, the CDR3 reads TGTGCCAGCGTGGGACAGGGGCATCAGCCCCAGCATTTT. This translates into CASVGQGHQPQHF.

This chain joins TRBV6-5 and TRBJ1-2, with 7 nucleotides matching TRBD1. The germline CDR1 and CDR2 sequences are MNHEY and SVGAGI. Unmatched junction bases numbered 8, after V lost 6 bases and J lost 7 bases. This CDR3 contains 13 residues. CDR3 in amino acids: CASRDRDRGGYTF. Written as DNA, the CDR3 is TGTGCCAGCAGAGACCGGGACAGAGGTGGCTACACCTTC.

The V gene is TRBV6-5, the J gene TRBJ1-2, with D possibly matching TRBD1 (6 bases). CDR1 and CDR2 (germline): MNHEY, SVGAGI. There are 12 residues in the CDR3. The V end was cut by 5 bases, the J end by 4 bases, with 8 bases between. CDR3 residues: CASSQGTYGYTF. The CDR3 DNA sequence: TGTGCCAGCAGTCAGGGGACCTATGGCTACACCTTC.

This clone was found a few times. The chain joins TRBV4-3 to TRBJ1-2; a possible D gene is TRBD1 (6 bases). Germline V gene sequence: CDR1 LGHNA, CDR2 YSLEER. The CDR3 spans 13 residues. Trimming took off 0 bases at V and 7 bases at J, with 9 bases between the two ends. CDR3 sequence: CASSQDRGRGYTF. Here the CDR3 DNA reads TGCGCCAGCAGCCAAGACAGGGGTCGTGGCTACACCTTC.

The V call is TRBV5-4, the J call TRBJ2-3; 9 bases align to TRBD2. V shed 4 bases, J shed 10 bases, and the junction held 13 bases outside the gene matches. CDR1 is SGHNT and CDR2 is YYREEE in the germline V gene (reference sequence). The CDR3 is 15 amino acids. This chain's CDR3 is CASSEGTSSGSAQYF. The CDR3 coding sequence is TGTGCCAGCAGCGAGGGGACTAGCAGCGGTTCGGCGCAGTATTTT.

The chain uses TRBV29-1 and TRBJ2-1; 9 nucleotides match TRBD2. Per germline, CDR1 SQVTM and CDR2 ANQGSEA. The CDR3 consists of 14 residues. After removal of 4 bases from V and 6 bases from J, the junction contained 7 bases not matched to a gene. CDR3 DNA: TGCAGCGTTGTAGGTAGCGGGAGTGGCAATGAGCAGTTCTTC. Translating gives CSVVGSGSGNEQFF.

This chain uses TRBV19 with TRBJ2-7; unclear D gene. CDR1 LNHDA and CDR2 SQIVND come from the germline V gene (reference sequence). There are 13 residues in the CDR3. V dropped 2 bases and J dropped 3 bases, with 8 bases sitting between them. CDR3 protein: CASSIITGYEQYF. Written as DNA, the CDR3 is TGTGCCAGTAGTATAATAACGGGCTACGAGCAGTACTTC.

The DNA for the CDR3 is TGTGCCAGCAGTCCGGGACTAGCGGGAGTAGTCAACGAGCAGTACTTC. Translated, it gives CASSPGLAGVVNEQYF. This chain joins TRBV28 and TRBJ2-7, with 14 bases identical to TRBD2. Trimming took 5 bases from V and 5 from J; bases not matched to a gene: 8. This CDR3 is 16 amino acids long. Per germline, CDR1 MDHEN and CDR2 SYDVKM.

With regard to this clone: At the DNA level, this CDR3 is encoded by other sequences in the same sample as well. The chain is built from TRBV28 and TRBJ1-5; D is perhaps TRBD1 (6 bases). CDR1 is MDHEN, CDR2 SYDVKM, per germline. Deletions cut 5 bases from V and 4 bases from J, with 12 bases between. The CDR3 is 14 residues long. CDR3 in DNA: TGTGCCAGCAGTCCAGGACAGCCTAATCAGCCCCAGCATTTT. Protein sequence: CASSPGQPNQPQHF.